These 8 T cell receptor beta chains originate from one sample sequenced in a study of blood T cell repertoires in COVID-19. TCRdb keeps only in-frame clones here, not all; method: immunoSEQ multiplex PCR. The sample includes 150,000 to 200,000 clones, 80% to 85% seen only once; the top ten take approximately 10%. Sequences were obtained from peripheral blood. The source of these receptors is a man aged 70 or older with active or convalescent COVID-19.

In its sample, this clone was seen a few times. The genes are TRBV2 and TRBJ1-5, with D unresolved. The CDR3 sequence is 12 residues long. Trimming removed 6 bases at V and 6 bases at J, with 9 bases between. From germline, CDR1 is SNHLY and CDR2 FYNNEI. CDR3 sequence: CASRRAGQPQHF. For the CDR3, the DNA is TGTGCCAGCAGGCGGGCGGGTCAGCCCCAGCATTTT.

V is TRBV29-1 and J is TRBJ1-2, with D possibly TRBD1 on 5 matching bases. The length of the CDR3 is 13 residues. CDR1 and CDR2 (germline): SQVTM, ANQGSEA. V was pared by 6 bases and J by 12 bases, with 23 bases between. CDR3 bases: TGCAGCGTCATCCCCGATGCAGGGAACGAGGACACCTTC. This gives the protein CSVIPDAGNEDTF.

CDR3 coding DNA: TGTGCCAGCTCACCCCCTGGAGGCAGGGGAGACACTGAAGCTTTCTTT. It encodes CASSPPGGRGDTEAFF. The chain recombines TRBV18 with TRBJ1-1; D perhaps matches TRBD1 (6 bases). The CDR3 contains 16 residues. V lost 3 bases to trimming and J lost 3 bases, with 17 bases between them. Germline V gene data show CDR1 as KGHSH and CDR2 as LQKENI.

The V gene is TRBV28, the J gene TRBJ1-6, with D unresolved. Germline-derived CDR1 and CDR2 are MDHEN and SYDVKM. The V and J ends lost 11 bases and 2 bases respectively, with 16 bases between them. This CDR3 contains 15 residues. DNA for the CDR3: TGTGCCGCGGAGGGAATGAGGACCTATAATTCACCCCTCCACTTT. This gives the protein CAAEGMRTYNSPLHF.

This clone has just one count. The chain has TRBV6-5 and TRBJ1-1; D is ambiguous. From germline, CDR1 is MNHEY and CDR2 SVGAGI. V was trimmed by 6 bases and J by 3 bases, leaving 14 bases between them. This CDR3 has 14 amino acids. The CDR3 coding sequence is TGTGCCAGCAGACCCCATGACACTTACACTGAAGCTTTCTTT. It yields the protein CASRPHDTYTEAFF.

The rearrangement uses TRBV9 and TRBJ1-1, with 7 bases lining up with TRBD1. The CDR3 is made up of 15 amino acids. V trimming: 3 bases; J trimming: 1 base; junction bases outside the gene matches: 6. Germline-derived CDR1 and CDR2 are SGDLS and YYNGEE. CDR3 loop: CASSGFQGENTEAFF. DNA for the CDR3: TGTGCCAGCAGCGGGTTCCAGGGGGAGAACACTGAAGCTTTCTTT.

CDR3: CASSQDGTGVANIQYF. The CDR3 DNA is TGCGCCAGCAGCCAAGATGGGACAGGGGTGGCAAACATTCAGTACTTC. The chain uses TRBV4-3 and TRBJ2-4; 10 bases agree with TRBD1. This CDR3 comprises 16 residues. Germline CDR1 LGHNA, CDR2 YSLEER. V shed 0 bases, J shed 6 bases, and the junction held 5 bases outside the gene matches.

This clone was seen only once. The V and J genes are TRBV5-1 and TRBJ2-2; weak D call: TRBD2 (6 bases). Trimming took off 1 base at V and 7 bases at J, with 11 bases between the two ends. The V gene's germline CDR1 is SGHRS and CDR2 YFSETQ. CDR3 length: 14 residues. CDR3 bases: TGCGCCAGCAGCTTGCACGGGAGAGACGGGGAGCTGTTTTTT. This translates into CASSLHGRDGELFF.